A selection of T cell receptor beta chains follows, all from one sample in a study of shared clonotypes between healthy human individuals. This table comes from immunoSEQ multiplex PCR, and its TCRdb copy is limited to in-frame clones, with some not included. Counted here are 1.4 million or so clones, about 98.5% occurring once; the ten biggest clones make up around 0.38%. The specimen sequenced was naive CD4+ T cells sorted from blood. All receptors derive from a man under 40 in good health. Both conserved end residues are part of each CDR3. The D gene is left open where the match is weak. Clone size appears in some rows only: once, few, many, or a class for an expanded clone.

CASSVTSGSEQFF TGTGCCAGCAGCGTAACTAGCGGGAGTGAGCAGTTCTTC TRBJ2-1 NA TRBV9 TRBD2
CASSDPPPGTDTQYF TGTGCCAGTAGTGACCCTCCTCCCGGCACAGATACGCAGTATTTT TRBJ2-3 NA TRBV19 NA
CASSLRTEINF TGTGCCAGCAGCTTACGGACAGAAATCAATTTT TRBJ2-3 once TRBV5-5 NA
CASSLDTSTDTQYF TGCGCCAGCAGCTTGGACACAAGCACAGATACGCAGTATTTT TRBJ2-3 NA TRBV5-1 NA
CASSLDRAYEQYF TGTGCCAGCAGCCTCGACAGGGCGTACGAGCAGTACTTC TRBJ2-7 once TRBV7-6 TRBD1
CASNPTGLTEKLFF TGTGCCAGCAATCCGACAGGGCTGACTGAAAAACTGTTTTTT TRBJ1-4 NA TRBV2 TRBD1
CASSFLPLSSSGNTIYF TGTGCCAGCAGCTTTTTGCCGCTTTCATCCTCTGGAAACACCATATATTTT TRBJ1-3 NA TRBV5-8 NA
CASSALQSRGYEQYF TGTGCCAGCAGTGCCCTTCAGAGTAGGGGTTACGAGCAGTACTTC TRBJ2-7 NA TRBV25-1 NA
CASSLPPGQGAGGNTIYF TGTGCCAGCAGCTTACCACCGGGACAGGGGGCAGGGGGAAACACCATATATTTT TRBJ1-3 NA TRBV7-9 TRBD1
CASSAQGELYEQYF TGCGCCAGCAGTGCCCAGGGGGAATTATACGAGCAGTACTTC TRBJ2-7 once TRBV5-1 TRBD1
CASSLPTYGYYGYTF TGTGCCAGCAGCTTACCCACTTATGGGTACTATGGCTACACCTTC TRBJ1-2 NA TRBV7-2 NA